One sample yielded the 22 T cell receptor beta chains listed below, sequenced in a study of blood T cells in healthy people across ages. A second PCR, run for 7 to 11 cycles, used a sample-barcoded 5' primer plus a J-beta primer mix. TCRdb fed the 5' RACE reads into MiXCR, producing one record per CDR3 protein. The sample lists around 400,000 distinct CDR3 sequences, about half occurring once. Sample: blood. Receptor source: a man aged 60 to 69 in good health.

The rearrangement joins TRBV6-2 or TRBV6-3 to TRBJ1-1; no reliable D call. The CDR3 has 16 amino acids. The germline V gene encodes CDR1 MNHEY and CDR2 SVGEGT. V dropped 1 base and J dropped 0 bases, with 12 bases sitting between them. The CDR3, as DNA: TGTGCCAGCAGTTACTGGGGTACAATTATGAACACTGAAGCTTTCTTT. Residues: CASSYWGTIMNTEAFF.

This clonotype was observed once. The V gene is TRBV9, the J gene TRBJ2-7; D gene unclear. With 0 bases removed from V and 0 bases from J, the gap between germline ends came to 10 bases. Germline V lookup: CDR1 SGDLS, CDR2 YYNGEE. This CDR3 spans 15 amino acids. The CDR3 is CASSVDADASYEQYF. CDR3 DNA sequence: TGTGCCAGCAGCGTAGATGCAGACGCCTCCTACGAGCAGTACTTC. Full variable domain (outside the CDR3, taken from reference TRBV9 and TRBJ2-7): DSGVTQTPKHLITATGQRVTLRCSPRSGDLSVYWYQQSLDQGLQFLIQYYNGEERAKGNILERFSAQQFPDLHSELNLSSLELGDSALYFCASSVDADASYEQYFGPGTRLTVT.

This clonotype was observed once. The chain uses TRBV9 and TRBJ1-2; no clear D. V was shortened by 0 bases and J by 8 bases, with 17 bases between the two germline ends. The CDR3 has 15 amino acids. Germline V gives CDR1 SGDLS, CDR2 YYNGEE. The chain's CDR3 is CASSVASSGFGGYTF. As DNA, the CDR3 is TGTGCCAGCAGCGTAGCTAGTTCCGGGTTTGGCGGCTACACCTTC.

This clonotype was seen repeatedly, ten times or more. The chain has TRBV25-1 and TRBJ2-6; D gene uncertain. Germline values: CDR1 MGHDK, CDR2 SYGVNS. The V end was cut by 5 bases, the J end by 0 bases, with 5 bases between. The CDR3 runs 14 residues. In DNA form, the CDR3 reads TGTGCCAGCAGTAAGGGCTCTGGGGCCAACGTCCTGACTTTC. This gives the protein CASSKGSGANVLTF.

This clonotype appeared a single time. The chain recombines TRBV30 with TRBJ1-6, with D tentatively TRBD1 (6 bases). The germline CDR1 and CDR2 sequences are GTSNPN and SVGIG (reference sequence). V lost 0 bases, J lost 7 bases, and 10 bases lay in between. The CDR3 runs to 14 residues. In DNA form, the CDR3 reads TGTGCCTGGAGTGTGGGGGCAGCCAATTCACCCCTCCACTTT. This encodes CAWSVGAANSPLHF.

The chain couples TRBV20-1 to TRBJ2-3, with 7 bases fitting TRBD2. CDR1 is DFQATT and CDR2 is SNEGSKA in the germline V gene (reference sequence). V lost 0 bases to trimming and J lost 1 base; unmatched junction nucleotides: 7. The CDR3 length is 16 residues. The CDR3 DNA reads as TGCAGTGCTAGAGATCAGGGCGGGAGCCGCACAGATACGCAGTATTTT. This sequence encodes CSARDQGGSRTDTQYF.

This chain uses TRBV10-1 with TRBJ2-5; D ambiguous. This CDR3 region has 15 residues. Germline CDR1 WNHNN, CDR2 SYGVQD (reference sequence). Trimming removed 5 bases from V and 11 bases from J, with 24 bases in between. The CDR3 DNA reads TGCGCCAGCAGTCCCCGGAATGTGGGGATCCGAGAGCAGTACTTC. It is translated as CASSPRNVGIREQYF.

CDR3 loop: CASSPLTGAGGNTGELFF. DNA of the CDR3: TGTGCCAGCAGTCCTCTTACTGGAGCGGGAGGGAACACCGGGGAGCTGTTTTTT. The chain uses TRBV28 and TRBJ2-2; 9 nucleotides align to TRBD2. Per germline, CDR1 MDHEN and CDR2 SYDVKM. After removal of 5 bases from V and 1 base from J, the junction contained 11 bases not matched to a gene. This CDR3 has 18 amino acids.

The rearrangement uses TRBV5-1 and TRBJ2-7; 7 bases map to TRBD2. Per the germline V gene, CDR1 is SGHRS and CDR2 is YFSETQ. This CDR3 has 15 amino acids. The junction had 6 bases not matched to a gene; V was cut back by 0 bases and J by 3 bases. In nucleotides, the CDR3 is TGCGCCAGCAGCTTGGCCGGGCGGGGGTTCTACGAGCAGTACTTC. Its protein is CASSLAGRGFYEQYF.

This clonotype was found a few times. The chain joins TRBV11-3 to TRBJ1-1; tentative D call: TRBD1 (6 bases). The V end was cut by 5 bases, the J end by 4 bases, with 14 bases between. There are 14 residues in the CDR3. From germline, CDR1 is SGHNT and CDR2 YENEEA. The CDR3 sequence is CASSPTNRATEAFF. DNA of the CDR3: TGTGCCAGCAGCCCGACGAACAGGGCCACTGAAGCTTTCTTT.

Comment on this clonotype: A read error may produce the germline difference seen at one junction end. The chain couples TRBV5-1 to TRBJ1-1; tentatively, D is TRBD1 (5 bases). The CDR3 runs 17 residues. The germline V gene has CDR1 SGHRS and CDR2 YFSETQ. This CDR3 reads CASRLESIDRENTEAFF. The CDR3 nucleotides read TGCGCCAGCAGATTGGAATCTATCGACAGAGAGAACACTGAAGCTTTCTTT.

J is TRBJ2-1 and V is TRBV29-1, with a tentative D call TRBD2 (5 bases). Trimming shortened V by 6 bases and J by 15 bases, and 30 bases separated the two germline ends. The germline CDR1 and CDR2 sequences are SQVTM and ANQGSEA. The CDR3 extends over 15 amino acids. This CDR3 is CSVSLGGGRVNGRFF. The CDR3 coding sequence is TGCAGCGTATCTTTAGGCGGAGGCCGGGTCAATGGGCGGTTCTTC.

This clonotype was found a few times. The chain joins TRBV7-2 to TRBJ2-1; D perhaps matches TRBD2 (6 bases). In germline, CDR1 is SGHTA, CDR2 FQGNSA. The CDR3 extends over 16 amino acids. V was clipped by 1 base and J by 9 bases, with 19 bases between them. This CDR3 is CASSLVRRGPRGEQFF. The CDR3 coding sequence is TGTGCCAGCAGCTTAGTGAGGAGGGGCCCGAGGGGTGAGCAGTTCTTC. Combining the CDR3 with reference TRBV7-2 and TRBJ2-1 gives the whole variable domain GAGVSQSPSNKVTEKGKDVELRCDPISGHTALYWYRQSLGQGLEFLIYFQGNSAPDKSGLPSDRFSAERTGGSVSTLTIQRTQQEDSAVYLCASSLVRRGPRGEQFFGPGTRLTVL.

This clonotype was observed once. The chain combines TRBV24-1 with TRBJ2-3; 9 bases agree with TRBD2. CDR1 KGHDR and CDR2 SFDVKD come from the germline V gene. This CDR3 is 18 amino acids long. V was clipped by 4 bases and J by 6 bases; unmatched bases: 16. The CDR3 coding sequence is TGTGCCACCAGTGACTCTGGGACTAGCAGGAGGGCCTTTGATACGCAGTATTTT. Translating gives CATSDSGTSRRAFDTQYF.

This clonotype was observed a single time. The genes are TRBV6-5 and TRBJ1-2; D is perhaps TRBD1 (5 bases). Germline CDR1 MNHEY, CDR2 SVGAGI. This CDR3 has 13 residues. V was trimmed by 8 bases and J by 6 bases, leaving 16 bases between them. CDR3 protein: CASLNSRGDGYTF. DNA of the CDR3: TGTGCCAGCCTTAACTCCCGGGGGGATGGCTACACCTTC.

The rearrangement joins TRBV12-3 or TRBV12-4 to TRBJ2-3; no clear D. V was pared by 1 base and J by 1 base, with 12 bases between. CDR3 size: 16 residues. CDR3 DNA sequence: TGTGCCAGCAGTTTAGGAAAGCTTCTTGGCACAGATACGCAGTATTTT. This translates into CASSLGKLLGTDTQYF.

CDR3 in DNA: TGCGCCAGCAGCTTGGCCTCTGGCGGGGGACAAATTGAGCAGTTCTTC. This translates into CASSLASGGGQIEQFF. This chain links TRBV5-1 with TRBJ2-1; D may be TRBD2 (7 bases). Germline lookup yields CDR1 SGHRS and CDR2 YFSETQ. This CDR3 has 16 residues. Trimming left V 0 bases short and J 9 bases short, with 19 bases between.

The V call is TRBV19, the J call TRBJ2-1; D is possibly TRBD1 (5 bases). V dropped 6 bases and J dropped 3 bases, with 15 bases sitting between them. Germline CDR1 reads LNHDA; CDR2 reads SQIVND (reference sequence). This CDR3 has 15 residues. CDR3 DNA: TGTGCCAGTAGGTCGGGCAGGGTAGGCTACAATGAGCAGTTCTTC. It encodes CASRSGRVGYNEQFF.

CDR3 nucleotide sequence: TGTGCCAGCAGCTTGGGCCTAAGAGAAGATACGCAGTATTTT. This sequence encodes CASSLGLREDTQYF. V usage is TRBV5-4 and J usage is TRBJ2-3; no firm D call. The germline V and J ends were trimmed by 0 bases and 5 bases, with 10 bases remaining between them. The CDR3 extends over 14 amino acids. From germline, CDR1 is SGHNT and CDR2 YYREEE (reference sequence).

There are many counts of this clonotype. The chain joins TRBV29-1 to TRBJ2-3; TRBD2 matches at 11 bases. Germline CDR1 is SQVTM and CDR2 is ANQGSEA. The length of the CDR3 is 14 residues. V dropped 7 bases and J dropped 1; count of bases not matched to a gene: 4. CDR3 in amino acids: CSGRTSGRTDTQYF. CDR3 bases: TGCAGCGGCCGGACTAGCGGGCGCACAGATACGCAGTATTTT.

This clonotype was counted only a few times. This chain links TRBV5-5 with TRBJ1-2; no firm D call. This CDR3 has 14 residues. V lost 1 base to trimming and J lost 5 bases, with 12 bases between them. Per the germline V gene, CDR1 is SGHKS and CDR2 is YYEKEE (reference sequence). The CDR3 DNA follows: TGTGCCAGCAGCTTGAGGCAGCTACAATATGGCTACACCTTC. Its translation is CASSLRQLQYGYTF.

The chain employs TRBV24-1 and TRBJ2-1; the D gene is possibly TRBD1 (6 bases). Germline V lookup: CDR1 KGHDR, CDR2 SFDVKD. CDR3 length: 13 amino acids. Trimming pared 0 bases from V and 13 bases from J, leaving 12 bases between. CDR3 DNA: TGTGCCACCAGTGATTTGAGGACAGCCGGACAGTTCTTC. It yields the protein CATSDLRTAGQFF.